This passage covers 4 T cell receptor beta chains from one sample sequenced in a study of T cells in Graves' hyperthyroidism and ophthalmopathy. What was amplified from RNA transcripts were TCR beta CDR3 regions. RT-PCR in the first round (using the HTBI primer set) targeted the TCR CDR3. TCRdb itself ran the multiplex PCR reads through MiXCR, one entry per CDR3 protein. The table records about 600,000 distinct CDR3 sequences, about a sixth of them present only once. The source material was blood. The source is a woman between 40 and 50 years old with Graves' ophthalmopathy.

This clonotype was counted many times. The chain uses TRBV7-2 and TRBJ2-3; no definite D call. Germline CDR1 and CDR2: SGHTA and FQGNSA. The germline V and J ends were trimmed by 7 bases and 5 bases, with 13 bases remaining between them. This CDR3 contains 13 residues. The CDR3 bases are TGTGCCAGCATGTCCTACGTCCGAGATACGCAGTATTTT. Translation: CASMSYVRDTQYF.

CDR3 DNA: TGTGCCAGCAGCCCTAGGCTCGGAGGATCAGTCAACGAGCAGTACTTC. Translation: CASSPRLGGSVNEQYF. The chain has TRBV11-3 and TRBJ2-7, with D possibly TRBD2 on 5 matching bases. V was trimmed by 5 bases and J by 5 bases, leaving 22 bases between them. Germline lookup yields CDR1 SGHNT and CDR2 YENEEA. This CDR3 is 16 amino acids long.

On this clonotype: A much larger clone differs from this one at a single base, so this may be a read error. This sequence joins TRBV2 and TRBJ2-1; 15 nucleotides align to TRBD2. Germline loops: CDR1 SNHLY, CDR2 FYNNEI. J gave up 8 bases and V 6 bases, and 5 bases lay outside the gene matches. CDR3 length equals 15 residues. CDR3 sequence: CASRGTSGGKYEQFF. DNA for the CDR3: TGTGCCAGCAGGGGGACTAGCGGGGGGAAGTATGAGCAGTTCTTC.

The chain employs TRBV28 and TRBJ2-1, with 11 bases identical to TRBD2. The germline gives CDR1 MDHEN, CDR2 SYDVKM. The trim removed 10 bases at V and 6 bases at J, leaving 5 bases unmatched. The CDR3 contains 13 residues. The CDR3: CATTSGSSNEQFF. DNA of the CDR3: TGTGCCACCACTAGCGGGAGTTCCAATGAGCAGTTCTTC.